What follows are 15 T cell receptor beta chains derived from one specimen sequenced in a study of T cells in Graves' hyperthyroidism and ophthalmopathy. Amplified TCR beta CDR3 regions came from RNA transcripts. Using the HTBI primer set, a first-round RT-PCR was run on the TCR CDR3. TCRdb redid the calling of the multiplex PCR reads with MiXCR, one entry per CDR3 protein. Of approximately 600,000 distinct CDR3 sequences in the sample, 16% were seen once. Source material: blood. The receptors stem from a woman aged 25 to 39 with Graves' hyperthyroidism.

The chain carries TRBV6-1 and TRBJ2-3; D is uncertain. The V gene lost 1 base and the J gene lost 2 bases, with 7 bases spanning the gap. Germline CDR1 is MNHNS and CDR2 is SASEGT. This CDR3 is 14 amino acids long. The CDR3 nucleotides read TGTGCCAGCAGTGAAGTAAGGTCCACAGATACGCAGTATTTT. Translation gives CASSEVRSTDTQYF.

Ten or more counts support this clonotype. The CDR3 spells CASSPWGRREETQYF. The CDR3 DNA is TGTGCCAGCAGTCCCTGGGGGAGAAGGGAAGAGACCCAGTACTTC. This chain connects TRBV27 to TRBJ2-5; the D gene could be TRBD1 or TRBD2 (5 bases each). Germline V gene lookup returns CDR1 MNHEY and CDR2 SMNVEV (reference sequence). V shed 5 bases and J shed 3 bases, with 16 bases lying between them. The CDR3 consists of 15 residues.

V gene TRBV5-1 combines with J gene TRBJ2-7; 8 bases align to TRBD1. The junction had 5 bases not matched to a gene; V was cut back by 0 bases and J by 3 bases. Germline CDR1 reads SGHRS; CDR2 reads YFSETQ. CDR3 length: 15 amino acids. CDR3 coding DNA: TGCGCCAGCAGCTTGGGAGGGACAGGATGCTACGAGCAGTACTTC. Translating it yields CASSLGGTGCYEQYF.

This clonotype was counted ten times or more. The CDR3 sequence: CASSFYAGTEAFF. CDR3 DNA sequence: TGTGCCAGCAGCTTCTACGCGGGGACTGAAGCTTTCTTT. The V call is TRBV11-3, the J call TRBJ1-1; D remains ambiguous. Germline loops: CDR1 SGHNT, CDR2 YENEEA. This CDR3 spans 13 amino acids. The V and J ends lost 3 bases and 5 bases respectively, with 10 bases between them.

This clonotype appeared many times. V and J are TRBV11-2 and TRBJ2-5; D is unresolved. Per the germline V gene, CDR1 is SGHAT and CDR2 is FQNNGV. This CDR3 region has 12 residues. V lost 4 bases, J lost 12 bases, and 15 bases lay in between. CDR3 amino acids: CASSSLGPGKYF. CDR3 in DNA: TGTGCCAGCAGCTCGCTTGGGCCTGGGAAGTACTTC.

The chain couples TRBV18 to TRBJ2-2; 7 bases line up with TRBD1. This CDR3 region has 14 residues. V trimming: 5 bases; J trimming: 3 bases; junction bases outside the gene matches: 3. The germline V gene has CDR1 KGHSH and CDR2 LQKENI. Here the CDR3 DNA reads TGTGCCAGCTCAAAGACAGGGTACACCGGGGAGCTGTTTTTT. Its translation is CASSKTGYTGELFF.

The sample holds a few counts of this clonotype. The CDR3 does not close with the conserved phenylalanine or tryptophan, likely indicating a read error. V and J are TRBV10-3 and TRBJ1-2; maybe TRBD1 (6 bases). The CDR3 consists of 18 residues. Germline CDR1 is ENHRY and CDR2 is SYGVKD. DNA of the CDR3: TGTGCCAGCAGTGACGAAGGGTCCAGGGGAGGGCAGGACTATGGCTACACCTCC. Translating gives CASSDEGSRGGQDYGYTS.

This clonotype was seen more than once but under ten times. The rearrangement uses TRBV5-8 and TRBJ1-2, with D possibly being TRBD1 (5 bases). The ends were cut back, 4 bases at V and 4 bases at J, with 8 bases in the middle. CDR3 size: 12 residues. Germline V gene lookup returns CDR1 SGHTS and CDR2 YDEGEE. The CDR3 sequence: CASSHRFYGYTF. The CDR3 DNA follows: TGTGCCAGCAGCCACAGGTTCTATGGCTACACCTTC. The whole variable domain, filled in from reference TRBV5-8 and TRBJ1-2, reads EAGVTQSPTHLIKTRGQQATLRCSPISGHTSVYWYQQALGLGLQFLLWYDEGEERNRGNFPPRFSGRQFPNYSSELNVNALELEDSALYLCASSHRFYGYTFGSGTRLTVV.

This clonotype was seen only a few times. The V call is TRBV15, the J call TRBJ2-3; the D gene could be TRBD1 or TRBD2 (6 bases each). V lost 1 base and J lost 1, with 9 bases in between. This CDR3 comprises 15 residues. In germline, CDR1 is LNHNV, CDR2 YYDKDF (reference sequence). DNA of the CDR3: TGTGCCACCAGCAGAGTAAGGGGGGGCACAGATACGCAGTATTTT. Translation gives CATSRVRGGTDTQYF. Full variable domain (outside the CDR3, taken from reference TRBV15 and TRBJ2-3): DAMVIQNPRYQVTQFGKPVTLSCSQTLNHNVMYWYQQKSSQAPKLLFHYYDKDFNNEADTPDNFQSRRPNTSFCFLDIRSPGLGDTAMYLCATSRVRGGTDTQYFGPGTRLTVL.

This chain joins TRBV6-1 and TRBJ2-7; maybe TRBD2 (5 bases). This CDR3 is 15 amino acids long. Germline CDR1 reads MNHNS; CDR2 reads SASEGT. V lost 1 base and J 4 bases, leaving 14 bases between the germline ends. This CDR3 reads CASSEVAGGLYEQYF. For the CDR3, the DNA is TGTGCCAGCAGTGAAGTGGCAGGCGGGTTGTACGAGCAGTACTTC.

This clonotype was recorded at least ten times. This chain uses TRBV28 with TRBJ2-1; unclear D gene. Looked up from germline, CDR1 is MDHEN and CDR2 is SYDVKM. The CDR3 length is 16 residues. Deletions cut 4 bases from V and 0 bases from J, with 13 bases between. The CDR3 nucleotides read TGTGCCAGCAGTTCAACAGTGATTAGCTCCTACAATGAGCAGTTCTTC. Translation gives CASSSTVISSYNEQFF.

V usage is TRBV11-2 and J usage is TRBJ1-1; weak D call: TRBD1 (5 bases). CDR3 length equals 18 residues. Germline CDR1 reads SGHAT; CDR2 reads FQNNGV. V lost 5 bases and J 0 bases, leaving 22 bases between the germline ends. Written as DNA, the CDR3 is TGTGCCAGCAGCCCACGGGGGGTAGATCGGGCTATGAACACTGAAGCTTTCTTT. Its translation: CASSPRGVDRAMNTEAFF.

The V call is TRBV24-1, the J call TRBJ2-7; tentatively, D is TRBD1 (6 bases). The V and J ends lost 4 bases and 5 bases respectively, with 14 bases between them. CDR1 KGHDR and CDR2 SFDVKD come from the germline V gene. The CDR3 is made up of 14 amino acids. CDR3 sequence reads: CATSDPTGSDEQYF. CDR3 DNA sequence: TGTGCCACCAGTGACCCGACAGGTAGCGACGAGCAGTACTTC.

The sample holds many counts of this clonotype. In DNA, the CDR3 is TGTGCCAGCAGTGAGGTGATCGCAACTAATGAAAAACTGTTTTTT. Translated: CASSEVIATNEKLFF. The chain is built from TRBV6-1 and TRBJ1-4; D gene unclear. Trimming removed 3 bases from V and 0 bases from J, with 8 bases in between. The CDR3 covers 15 residues. Looked up from germline, CDR1 is MNHNS and CDR2 is SASEGT.

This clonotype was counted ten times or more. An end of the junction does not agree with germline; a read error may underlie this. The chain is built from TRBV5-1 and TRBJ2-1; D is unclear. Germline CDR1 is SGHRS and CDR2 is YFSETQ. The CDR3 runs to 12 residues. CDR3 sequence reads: CASSLNYNEQFF. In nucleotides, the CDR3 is TGTGCCAGCAGCTTGAACTACAATGAGCAGTTCTTC.